This T cell receptor beta chain was recorded in a study of blood T cell repertoires in COVID-19. From germline, CDR1 is SQVTM and CDR2 ANQGSEA. The CDR3 contains 12 residues. J lost 5 bases, V lost 7 bases, and 4 bases had no gene match. TCRdb's table, derived via immunoSEQ multiplex PCR, lists solely in-frame clones and lacks some. In the table there are about 97,000 clones, roughly 86% of which are singletons. The chain employs TRBV29-1 and TRBJ1-5; 8 bases line up with TRBD1. The sequenced sample was peripheral blood. This receptor was identified in a human donor in a cohort sampled during active COVID-19. The CDR3 DNA reads TGCAGCGCAGGGGGCTTCGATCAGCCCCAGCATTTT. Protein: CSAGGFDQPQHF.